The sequence of this T cell receptor beta chain was determined in a study of neurological immune-mediated disorders. Of note for this clonotype: Since the CDR3 does not end with the conserved phenylalanine or tryptophan, this likely comes from a read error.

TCRdb redid the calling of the 5' RACE reads with MiXCR, one entry per CDR3 protein. The sample yields about 59,000 distinct CDR3 sequences, roughly 12% seen once. The V and J ends lost 8 bases and 1 base respectively, with 11 bases between them. The CDR3 runs 13 residues. Germline V lookup: CDR1 MNHEY, CDR2 SVGAGI. The chain combines TRBV6-5 with TRBJ1-1; D uncertain. The origin of this receptor is a woman aged 55-70 years with HTLV-1-associated myelopathy (HAM/TSP). The specimen sequenced was PBMCs. CDR3 residues: CASSWVKNTEAFL. DNA for the CDR3: TGTGCCAGCTCCTGGGTGAAGAACACTGAAGCTTTCCTT.